These 22 T cell receptor beta chains share one sample of origin, sequenced in a study of cytomegalovirus exposure and HLA in healthy donors. Primers included in the PCR were 60 Vbeta and 13 Jbeta primers. The method was immunoSEQ multiplex PCR; TCRdb's version includes in-frame clones alone and lacks a portion of them. The data show tens of thousands of clones, with around 64% seen just once and about 2.1% held by the top ten. Sequences were obtained from PBMCs. These receptors were obtained from a man aged 25-45 years in good health and CMV-seronegative.

This clone was detected only a few times. The gene calls are TRBV4-3 and TRBJ2-1, with D perhaps matching TRBD2 (6 bases). This CDR3 has 13 residues. CDR1 LGHNA and CDR2 YSLEER come from the germline V gene. V was clipped by 0 bases and J by 10 bases, with 10 bases between them. The CDR3 sequence is CASSQERGLEQFF. Here the CDR3 DNA reads TGCGCCAGCAGCCAAGAAAGGGGACTCGAGCAGTTCTTC.

The chain links TRBV6-5 to TRBJ1-2; tentative D call: TRBD1 (6 bases). Germline CDR1 and CDR2: MNHEY and SVGAGI. The CDR3 runs to 15 residues. The germline V and J ends were trimmed by 2 bases and 8 bases, with 18 bases remaining between them. The CDR3 DNA follows: TGTGCCAGCAGTTACCGCCTCAGGGCAGGGGACGGCTACACCTTC. It encodes CASSYRLRAGDGYTF.

The chain has TRBV5-3 and TRBJ2-2, with TRBD1 identical over 12 bases. TRBV5-3 has ORF status, its function being uncertain. The CDR3 length is 17 residues. V shed 4 bases and J 5 bases; nucleotides not matched to a gene: 9. In DNA form, the CDR3 reads TGTGCCAGAAGCCCCCGGGACAGGGGGCGCCGAACCGGGGAGCTGTTTTTT. It translates to CARSPRDRGRRTGELFF.

V gene TRBV7-3 combines with J gene TRBJ2-1, with TRBD1 as a possible D gene (5 bases). Deletions cut 5 bases from V and 6 bases from J, with 14 bases between. The length of the CDR3 is 14 residues. The V gene's germline CDR1 is SGHTA and CDR2 FQGTGA. The CDR3 region has the DNA TGTGCCAGCAGCCCGAACCTACAGGTCAATGAGCAGTTCTTC. Amino acids: CASSPNLQVNEQFF. The full variable domain, completed using reference TRBV7-3 and TRBJ2-1, is GAGVSQTPSNKVTEKGKYVELRCDPISGHTALYWYRQSLGQGPEFLIYFQGTGAADDSGLPNDRFFAVRPEGSVSTLKIQRTERGDSAVYLCASSPNLQVNEQFFGPGTRLTVL.

The gene calls are TRBV7-9 and TRBJ1-1, with D possibly matching TRBD1 (6 bases). V was cut by 3 bases and J by 4 bases, with 9 bases left in between. The CDR3 is 13 amino acids. Per the germline V gene, CDR1 is SEHNR and CDR2 is FQNEAQ (reference sequence). The CDR3 coding sequence is TGTGCCAGCAGCTTCCTAGGGGGCACTGAAGCTTTCTTT. This sequence encodes CASSFLGGTEAFF.

The chain links TRBV6-5 to TRBJ2-3; 8 bases agree with TRBD1. The CDR3 contains 13 residues. Germline V gene sequence: CDR1 MNHEY, CDR2 SVGAGI. The V gene end was trimmed by 6 bases and the J gene end by 8 bases; junction bases not matched to a gene: 7. The CDR3 sequence: CASRPGQARTQYF. CDR3 sequence (DNA): TGTGCCAGCAGACCGGGACAGGCCCGTACGCAGTATTTT.

The V call is TRBV19, the J call TRBJ2-7, with 10 bases lining up with TRBD1. The CDR3 contains 16 residues. V gave up 6 bases and J gave up 2 bases; unmatched junction bases: 10. Per germline, CDR1 LNHDA and CDR2 SQIVND (reference sequence). The CDR3 sequence: CASSNSGTGDPYEQYF. The CDR3 bases are TGTGCCAGTAGCAATTCCGGGACAGGGGACCCCTACGAGCAGTACTTC.

This chain uses TRBV28 with TRBJ2-2, with D unclear. This CDR3 region has 14 residues. The V gene lost 6 bases and the J gene lost 4 bases, with 12 bases spanning the gap. CDR1 and CDR2 from the germline V gene are MDHEN and SYDVKM. DNA for the CDR3: TGTGCCAGCAGCCAACAGATTTCCACCGGGGAGCTGTTTTTT. It is translated as CASSQQISTGELFF. Looking up the rest from reference TRBV28 and TRBJ2-2 gives the full variable domain: DVKVTQSSRYLVKRTGEKVFLECVQDMDHENMFWYRQDPGLGLRLIYFSYDVKMKEKGDIPEGYSVSREKKERFSLILESASTNQTSMYLCASSQQISTGELFFGEGSRLTVL.

The chain carries TRBV7-3 and TRBJ2-1, with D possibly matching TRBD1 (5 bases). The germline CDR1 and CDR2 sequences are SGHTA and FQGTGA. The germline V and J ends were trimmed by 2 bases and 4 bases, with 18 bases remaining between them. CDR3 length: 17 residues. CDR3 DNA: TGTGCCAGCAGCTTAGGGGTAGTAGGGGCGGCGTACAATGAGCAGTTCTTC. Its protein product is CASSLGVVGAAYNEQFF.

This sequence joins TRBV7-2 and TRBJ2-7, with 8 bases aligning to TRBD1. The germline V gene encodes CDR1 SGHTA and CDR2 FQGNSA. CDR3 length: 13 amino acids. The trim removed 3 bases at V and 6 bases at J, leaving 4 bases unmatched. Here the CDR3 DNA reads TGTGCCAGCAGCTTGGACAGGGTGGGCGAGCAGTACTTC. Translated: CASSLDRVGEQYF.

The CDR3 nucleotides are TGTGCCAGTAGTCTCGGCTGGGGCGGAGGGGATTCACCCCTCCACTTT. Protein sequence: CASSLGWGGGDSPLHF. This rearrangement joins TRBV19 to TRBJ1-6, with a possible D match to TRBD1 (5 bases). Per the germline V gene, CDR1 is LNHDA and CDR2 is SQIVND (reference sequence). This CDR3 contains 16 residues. Trimming took 5 bases from V and 8 from J, leaving 19 bases between them.

This clone occurred a few times. The chain uses TRBV5-6 and TRBJ1-5, with D possibly being TRBD1 (5 bases). The CDR3 runs to 13 residues. Between the trimmed V and J ends, which lost 2 bases and 3 bases, there was a span of 6 bases. Germline CDR1 reads SGHDT; CDR2 reads YYEEEE. The CDR3 here is CASSLGDNQPQHF. The CDR3 nucleotides are TGTGCCAGCAGCTTAGGGGACAATCAGCCCCAGCATTTT.

J is TRBJ2-7 and V is TRBV18, with a weak D call TRBD1 (6 bases). Trimming cost V 5 bases and J 2 bases, with 16 bases left between them. Germline assignment: CDR1 KGHSH and CDR2 LQKENI. This CDR3 spans 15 amino acids. The DNA for the CDR3 is TGTGCCAGCTCATCCCAGGGGAGTGGCCCCTACGAGCAGTACTTC. This codes for CASSSQGSGPYEQYF.

This rearrangement joins TRBV7-8 to TRBJ2-3; D gene uncertain. V shed 3 bases and J shed 0 bases, with 10 bases lying between them. CDR1 SGHVS and CDR2 FQNEAQ come from the germline V gene. The CDR3 has 15 residues. Written as DNA, the CDR3 is TGTGCCAGCAGCTTGCGTGAATATAGCACAGATACGCAGTATTTT. Protein: CASSLREYSTDTQYF.

This chain connects TRBV19 to TRBJ1-5, with TRBD1 matching over 8 bases. The CDR3 loop spans 15 amino acids. Germline assignment: CDR1 LNHDA and CDR2 SQIVND (reference sequence). V was pared by 5 bases and J by 6 bases, with 9 bases of the junction left unmatched. Here the CDR3 DNA reads TGTGCCAGTAGTGGGGGACAGGCCGGGGGTCAGCCCCAGCATTTT. It encodes CASSGGQAGGQPQHF.

The rearrangement uses TRBV6-5 and TRBJ2-7; 12 nucleotides align to TRBD1. CDR3 length: 15 amino acids. With 5 bases clipped from V and 6 bases from J, the junction kept 8 bases outside the gene matches. Germline assignment: CDR1 MNHEY and CDR2 SVGAGI. CDR3 DNA sequence: TGTGCCAGCAGTACCCTTGGGACAGGGGGCCGCGAGCAGTACTTC. It codes for CASSTLGTGGREQYF.

This chain links TRBV7-3 with TRBJ1-5; the match to TRBD1 covers 9 bases. Per germline, CDR1 SGHTA and CDR2 FQGTGA. With 5 bases clipped from V and 3 bases from J, the junction kept 5 bases outside the gene matches. This CDR3 comprises 15 residues. This CDR3 is CASSQTGGNNQPQHF. For the CDR3, the DNA is TGTGCCAGCAGCCAGACAGGGGGAAACAATCAGCCCCAGCATTTT.

The chain recombines TRBV4-1 with TRBJ2-7; 9 bases agree with TRBD1. The CDR3 covers 17 residues. Germline V gives CDR1 MGHRA, CDR2 YSYEKL. V lost 5 bases, J lost 2 bases, and 13 bases stayed unmatched. The CDR3 nucleotides are TGCGCCAGCAGCTTAAAAGACGGACAGGGGCGAACCTACGAGCAGTACTTC. Its protein product is CASSLKDGQGRTYEQYF.

There are a few counts of this clone. The rearrangement uses TRBV7-6 and TRBJ2-2, with a possible D match to TRBD2 (5 bases). Germline V CDR1 and CDR2: SGHVS, FNYEAQ. V dropped 3 bases and J dropped 6 bases, with 11 bases sitting between them. The CDR3 runs 14 residues. The CDR3 DNA is TGTGCCAGCAGCTTTACGTCCGGGGCCGGGGAGCTGTTTTTT. It specifies CASSFTSGAGELFF.

The chain joins TRBV19 to TRBJ2-2, with D perhaps TRBD2 (6 bases). The CDR3 is 16 amino acids. CDR1 and CDR2 (germline): LNHDA, SQIVND (reference sequence). V was pared by 8 bases and J by 9 bases, with 25 bases between. The CDR3 loop is CASVPPGLSDSRELFF. DNA for the CDR3: TGTGCCAGTGTCCCTCCGGGACTGTCTGATTCGAGGGAGCTGTTTTTT.

The J gene is TRBJ2-2, the V gene TRBV19, with TRBD1 identical over 9 bases. The germline V gene encodes CDR1 LNHDA and CDR2 SQIVND (reference sequence). This CDR3 contains 14 residues. V trimming: 3 bases; J trimming: 5 bases; junction bases outside the gene matches: 1. CDR3 nucleotides: TGTGCCAGTAGTATGGGGACAGGGACCGGGGAGCTGTTTTTT. Its translation is CASSMGTGTGELFF.

The J gene is TRBJ1-1, the V gene TRBV5-1; TRBD1 is a possible D gene (6 bases). The length of the CDR3 is 15 residues. Germline V lookup: CDR1 SGHRS, CDR2 YFSETQ. The V end was cut by 4 bases, the J end by 5 bases, with 18 bases between. CDR3 DNA: TGCGCCAGCAGCGAAAACAGGGACCCTAGGACTGAAGCTTTCTTT. Translation gives CASSENRDPRTEAFF.